The 15 T cell receptor beta chains below come from one sample, sequenced in a study of OX40 agonist ivuxolimab in advanced cancers. Clones were read by immunoSEQ multiplex PCR, and TCRdb kept only the in-frame ones, dropping some. The sample contains under 65,000 clones, nearly 90% of which appear only once. The sequencing here drew on CD4+ or CD8+ T cells sorted from blood, taken in a trial of the OX40 agonist ivuxolimab. The source is an adult with an advanced solid tumor such as melanoma, head and neck, liver or kidney cancer.

The chain employs TRBV18 and TRBJ2-7; 7 nucleotides line up with TRBD2. V was pared by 8 bases and J by 4 bases, with 8 bases of the junction left unmatched. CDR1 is KGHSH, CDR2 LQKENI, per germline. This CDR3 has 13 amino acids. CDR3 coding DNA: TGTGCCAGCGTGGCAGCGGGGTCTTACGAGCAGTACTTC. This gives the protein CASVAAGSYEQYF. The complete variable domain, with remaining parts taken from reference TRBV18 and TRBJ2-7, reads NAGVMQNPRHLVRRRGQEARLRCSPMKGHSHVYWYRQLPEEGLKFMVYLQKENIIDESGMPKERFSAEFPKEGPSILRIQQVVRGDSAAYFCASVAAGSYEQYFGPGTRLTVT.

The genes are TRBV5-4 and TRBJ2-5, with TRBD2 as a possible D gene (6 bases). V lost 0 bases, J lost 5 bases, and 14 bases lay in between. Germline V gene data show CDR1 as SGHNT and CDR2 as YYREEE (reference sequence). The CDR3 is made up of 15 amino acids. CDR3 sequence (DNA): TGTGCCAGCAGCTTGGGTGGAGGGCCTGGGGAGACCCAGTACTTC. The encoded protein is CASSLGGGPGETQYF. Supplemented by reference TRBV5-4 and TRBJ2-5, the full variable domain reads ETGVTQSPTHLIKTRGQQVTLRCSSQSGHNTVSWYQQALGQGPQFIFQYYREEENGRGNFPPRFSGLQFPNYSSELNVNALELDDSALYLCASSLGGGPGETQYFGPGTRLLVL.

Only one count was recorded for this clone. The genes are TRBV7-9 and TRBJ2-4; 8 bases match TRBD1. The germline V gene encodes CDR1 SEHNR and CDR2 FQNEAQ (reference sequence). J was trimmed by 4 bases and V by 1 base; bases with no gene match: 3. This CDR3 is built from 15 residues. CDR3 in amino acids: CASSLDTGGKNIQYF. As DNA, the CDR3 is TGTGCCAGCAGCTTAGATACAGGGGGTAAAAACATTCAGTACTTC.

The chain joins TRBV5-5 to TRBJ1-4; no reliable D call. The germline CDR1 and CDR2 sequences are SGHKS and YYEKEE (reference sequence). The V and J ends lost 4 bases and 5 bases respectively, with 15 bases between them. The CDR3 extends over 15 amino acids. The CDR3 bases are TGTGCCAGCAGCCCCGGTGGCAGCGCGAATGAAAAACTGTTTTTT. Translated: CASSPGGSANEKLFF.

The chain uses TRBV29-1 and TRBJ2-1, with a possible D match to TRBD2 (6 bases). V was pared by 4 bases and J by 14 bases, with 9 bases between. Germline assignment: CDR1 SQVTM and CDR2 ANQGSEA. The CDR3 extends over 9 amino acids. CDR3 DNA: TGCAGCGTTGTTCCGGGGGAGTTCTTC. It encodes CSVVPGEFF.

V is TRBV7-8 and J is TRBJ1-1; no firm D call. The CDR3 contains 16 residues. Germline CDR1 SGHVS, CDR2 FQNEAQ. Deletions cut 6 bases from V and 2 bases from J, with 19 bases between. The CDR3 DNA reads TGTGCCAGCAGTATCGCCCGCTGGGATGGAAACACTGAAGCTTTCTTT. This translates into CASSIARWDGNTEAFF.

CDR3 protein: CASSATIGNEQYF. CDR3 in DNA: TGTGCCAGCAGTGCGACGATAGGGAACGAGCAGTACTTC. The V gene is TRBV6-5, the J gene TRBJ2-7; D ambiguous. V was cut by 5 bases and J by 5 bases, with 13 bases left in between. Germline CDR1 and CDR2: MNHEY and SVGAGI. CDR3 length: 13 residues.

The chain joins TRBV7-8 to TRBJ2-5; maybe TRBD2 (6 bases). The germline V and J ends were trimmed by 5 bases and 5 bases, with 21 bases remaining between them. The CDR3 extends over 16 amino acids. Germline V gene data show CDR1 as SGHVS and CDR2 as FQNEAQ. The CDR3 spells CASSDTGTSLGETQYF. In nucleotides, the CDR3 is TGTGCCAGCAGCGATACCGGTACTAGCCTAGGGGAGACCCAGTACTTC.

The chain carries TRBV5-1 and TRBJ1-1; 7 bases are shared with TRBD1. The J segment lost 1 base and the V segment lost 3 bases, leaving 3 bases of the junction unmatched. Germline V lookup: CDR1 SGHRS, CDR2 YFSETQ. The CDR3 contains 14 residues. DNA for the CDR3: TGCGCCAGCAGCTCGACAGGGACGAACACTGAAGCTTTCTTT. Translating it yields CASSSTGTNTEAFF.

The genes are TRBV2 and TRBJ2-7; 8 bases match TRBD2. CDR1 and CDR2 from the germline V gene are SNHLY and FYNNEI. The length of the CDR3 is 14 residues. With V trimmed by 2 bases and J by 3 bases, 3 bases remained unmatched. CDR3 region: CASSEQRGRYEQYF. CDR3 nucleotides: TGTGCCAGCAGTGAACAGCGGGGGCGCTACGAGCAGTACTTC. The full variable domain, rest sourced from reference TRBV2 and TRBJ2-7, is EPEVTQTPSHQVTQMGQEVILRCVPISNHLYFYWYRQILGQKVEFLVSFYNNEISEKSEIFDDQFSVERPDGSNFTLKIRSTKLEDSAMYFCASSEQRGRYEQYFGPGTRLTVT.

This clone turned up a few times. The gene calls are TRBV6-5 and TRBJ1-6; 11 bases match TRBD1. Trimming took 3 bases from V and 8 from J; bases not matched to a gene: 3. CDR1 is MNHEY and CDR2 is SVGAGI in the germline V gene. The CDR3 extends over 15 amino acids. The CDR3 loop is CASSYAGQGDSPLHF. The DNA of the CDR3 is TGTGCCAGCAGTTATGCGGGACAGGGGGATTCACCCCTCCACTTT.

V is TRBV5-1 and J is TRBJ1-2, with D possibly matching TRBD1 (6 bases). V lost 2 bases, J lost 6 bases, and 23 bases lay in between. The CDR3 totals 17 residues. Germline CDR1 is SGHRS and CDR2 is YFSETQ. The CDR3 region is CASSFDPGQRVGNGYTF. The CDR3 DNA follows: TGCGCCAGCAGCTTCGATCCGGGACAAAGGGTGGGGAATGGCTACACCTTC. Supplemented by reference TRBV5-1 and TRBJ1-2, the full variable domain reads KAGVTQTPRYLIKTRGQQVTLSCSPISGHRSVSWYQQTPGQGLQFLFEYFSETQRNKGNFPGRFSGRQFSNSRSEMNVSTLELGDSALYLCASSFDPGQRVGNGYTFGSGTRLTVV.

This chain links TRBV19 with TRBJ1-3, with D possibly being TRBD1 (5 bases). This CDR3 comprises 13 residues. CDR1 is LNHDA, CDR2 SQIVND, per germline (reference sequence). Trimming shortened V by 5 bases and J by 3 bases, and 8 bases separated the two germline ends. The CDR3 nucleotides are TGTGCCAGTAGTGAGGGGAATGGAAACACCATATATTTT. This translates into CASSEGNGNTIYF.

The V gene is TRBV7-8, the J gene TRBJ1-1; D is unclear. CDR3 length equals 13 residues. V was shortened by 2 bases and J by 1 base, with 5 bases between the two germline ends. The V gene's germline CDR1 is SGHVS and CDR2 FQNEAQ. In DNA form, the CDR3 reads TGTGCCAGCAGCTTAAGACAGAACACTGAAGCTTTCTTT. This sequence encodes CASSLRQNTEAFF.

The chain employs TRBV11-3 and TRBJ2-2; D possibly corresponds to TRBD1 (6 bases). The CDR3 is 15 residues long. Germline values: CDR1 SGHNT, CDR2 YENEEA. The V end lost 0 bases, the J end lost 2 bases, and 7 bases lay between the germline ends. The CDR3 nucleotides are TGTGCCAGCAGCTTAGACAGGGGAAACACCGGGGAGCTGTTTTTT. Encoded protein: CASSLDRGNTGELFF.